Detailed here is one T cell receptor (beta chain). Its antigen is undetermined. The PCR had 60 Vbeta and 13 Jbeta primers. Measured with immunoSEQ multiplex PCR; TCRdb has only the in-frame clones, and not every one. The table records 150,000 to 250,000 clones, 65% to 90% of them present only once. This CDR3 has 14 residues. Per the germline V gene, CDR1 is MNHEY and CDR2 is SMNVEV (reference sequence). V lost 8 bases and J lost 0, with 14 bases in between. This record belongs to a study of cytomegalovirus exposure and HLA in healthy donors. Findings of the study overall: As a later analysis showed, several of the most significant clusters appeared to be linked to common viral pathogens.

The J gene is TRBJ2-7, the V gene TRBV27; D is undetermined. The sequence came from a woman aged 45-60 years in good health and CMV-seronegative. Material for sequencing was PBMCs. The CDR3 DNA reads TGTGCCAGCTCCGTTGGCCGAGGCTCCTACGAGCAGTACTTC. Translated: CASSVGRGSYEQYF.